The clone carrying this TCR beta chain was detected a few times. Extracted from the samples, RNA was reverse transcribed into cDNA to serve as the sequencing template. Using immunoSEQ multiplex PCR, the repertoire was profiled, and TCRdb retains in-frame clones only, with some absent. The data show about 170,000 clones, just over 65% seen once. The data belong to a study of CD8+ T cells in alopecia areata. Study information: Twice a day, 5 to 10 mg of oral tofacitinib was administered to treated patients.

V lost 1 base and J lost 5; bases outside the gene matches: 13. Per the germline V gene, CDR1 is SGHRS and CDR2 is YFSETQ. CDR3 length: 18 residues. The rearrangement joins TRBV5-1 to TRBJ1-1; 11 bases agree with TRBD1. This material consisted of CD8+ T cells sorted from blood, taken at week 0. The TCR comes from a human donor with alopecia areata. The CDR3 sequence is CASSLFPGQGDPGTEAFF. The CDR3 nucleotides read TGCGCCAGCAGCTTGTTTCCGGGACAGGGGGATCCAGGAACTGAAGCTTTCTTT.